These 23 T cell receptor beta chains originate from one sample sequenced in a study of cytomegalovirus exposure and HLA in healthy donors. With 60 Vbeta and 13 Jbeta primers, the PCR was carried out. Assay used: immunoSEQ multiplex PCR; TCRdb lists only in-frame clones, some missing. The sample holds 82,000 or so clones, around 74% seen once. Sequenced: PBMCs. These receptors came from a woman in her forties or fifties in good health and CMV-seropositive.

The chain recombines TRBV6-1 with TRBJ2-2; 7 bases fit TRBD1. CDR1 is MNHNS, CDR2 SASEGT, per germline. The CDR3 has 14 residues. The V and J ends lost 5 bases and 6 bases, in that order; junction bases with no gene match: 6. The CDR3 nucleotides read TGTGCCAGCAGTACAGGGGATACTCCCGGGGAGCTGTTTTTT. As protein: CASSTGDTPGELFF.

The chain recombines TRBV6-5 with TRBJ2-5; D possibly corresponds to TRBD1 (6 bases). The germline V gene encodes CDR1 MNHEY and CDR2 SVGAGI. This CDR3 is built from 12 residues. Trimming took off 6 bases at V and 7 bases at J, with 12 bases between the two ends. CDR3 in DNA: TGTGCCAGCAGGGCAGGGGTTGGGACCCAGTACTTC. Protein sequence: CASRAGVGTQYF.

The CDR3 region has the DNA TGTGCCAGCAGCTGGACTAGCGGCTCCTACGAGCAGTACTTC. Amino acids: CASSWTSGSYEQYF. This chain connects TRBV7-2 to TRBJ2-7; 10 bases agree with TRBD2. Losses at the gene ends were 4 bases for V and 0 bases for J; bases not matched to a gene: 0. CDR1 SGHTA and CDR2 FQGNSA come from the germline V gene. This CDR3 comprises 14 residues.

The J gene is TRBJ1-5, the V gene TRBV5-1; D might be TRBD1 (6 bases). The germline V and J ends were trimmed by 1 base and 8 bases, with 22 bases remaining between them. The length of the CDR3 is 17 residues. Germline V gene lookup returns CDR1 SGHRS and CDR2 YFSETQ. The CDR3 loop reads CASSLRPRDTYLEPQHF. CDR3 in DNA: TGCGCCAGCAGCTTGCGCCCACGGGACACCTACCTGGAGCCCCAGCATTTT.

This clone has more than one count but fewer than ten. The V gene is TRBV15, the J gene TRBJ2-1, with D uncertain. The germline V gene encodes CDR1 LNHNV and CDR2 YYDKDF (reference sequence). V was pared by 0 bases and J by 7 bases, with 10 bases between. The CDR3 has 14 residues. The CDR3 sequence: CATSRDWAANEQFF. In nucleotides, the CDR3 is TGTGCCACCAGCAGAGACTGGGCAGCTAATGAGCAGTTCTTC.

This chain joins TRBV2 and TRBJ2-1, with D tentatively TRBD2 (6 bases). V dropped 4 bases and J dropped 6 bases, with 10 bases sitting between them. Germline loops: CDR1 SNHLY, CDR2 FYNNEI. The CDR3 is 13 residues long. CDR3 in DNA: TGTGCCAGCAGTGCGGGAGAGGGCAATGAGCAGTTCTTC. Its protein product is CASSAGEGNEQFF.

The chain recombines TRBV13 with TRBJ2-7; TRBD1 aligns across 9 bases. The V gene end was trimmed by 0 bases and the J gene end by 5 bases; junction bases not matched to a gene: 11. The CDR3 has 17 residues. Germline V gene data show CDR1 as PRHDT and CDR2 as FYEKMQ (reference sequence). CDR3 protein: CASSLGTGGSKSHEQYF. CDR3 DNA: TGTGCCAGCAGCTTAGGGACAGGGGGTTCGAAGTCCCACGAGCAGTACTTC. The whole variable domain, filled in from reference TRBV13 and TRBJ2-7, reads AAGVIQSPRHLIKEKRETATLKCYPIPRHDTVYWYQQGPGQDPQFLISFYEKMQSDKGSIPDRFSAQQFSDYHSELNMSSLELGDSALYFCASSLGTGGSKSHEQYFGPGTRLTVT.

V usage is TRBV5-1 and J usage is TRBJ2-3; possible D gene TRBD1, 6 bases. The CDR3 runs 11 residues. Germline lookup yields CDR1 SGHRS and CDR2 YFSETQ. V was shortened by 4 bases and J by 6 bases, with 6 bases between the two germline ends. CDR3 loop: CASSRGDTQYF. The CDR3 DNA reads as TGCGCCAGCAGCAGGGGGGATACGCAGTATTTT. The full variable domain, completed using reference TRBV5-1 and TRBJ2-3, is KAGVTQTPRYLIKTRGQQVTLSCSPISGHRSVSWYQQTPGQGLQFLFEYFSETQRNKGNFPGRFSGRQFSNSRSEMNVSTLELGDSALYLCASSRGDTQYFGPGTRLTVL.

The rearrangement joins TRBV19 to TRBJ2-2; 8 nucleotides align to TRBD1. CDR1 LNHDA and CDR2 SQIVND come from the germline V gene (reference sequence). The CDR3 spans 15 residues. The ends lost 4 bases at V and 1 base at J; junction bases unmatched: 2. CDR3 sequence: CASSTGTGNTGELFF. The CDR3, as DNA: TGTGCCAGTAGTACCGGGACAGGGAACACCGGGGAGCTGTTTTTT.

The genes are TRBV2 and TRBJ1-1, with D uncertain. The CDR3 consists of 11 residues. The V gene lost 3 bases and the J gene lost 7 bases, with 6 bases spanning the gap. Looked up from germline, CDR1 is SNHLY and CDR2 is FYNNEI. CDR3 in DNA: TGTGCCAGCAGTGAGTTTCTTGAAGCTTTCTTT. This gives the protein CASSEFLEAFF. Together with reference TRBV2 and TRBJ1-1, the CDR3 gives the full variable domain: EPEVTQTPSHQVTQMGQEVILRCVPISNHLYFYWYRQILGQKVEFLVSFYNNEISEKSEIFDDQFSVERPDGSNFTLKIRSTKLEDSAMYFCASSEFLEAFFGQGTRLTVV.

The chain employs TRBV29-1 and TRBJ2-7; D call uncertain. Germline V gene data show CDR1 as SQVTM and CDR2 as ANQGSEA. The CDR3 is 10 residues long. V was trimmed by 0 bases and J by 6 bases, leaving 3 bases between them. CDR3 in DNA: TGCAGCGTTGAAGACTCCGAGCAGTACTTC. This encodes CSVEDSEQYF.

V and J are TRBV10-2 and TRBJ2-7, with a tentative D call TRBD1 (5 bases). The CDR3 spans 14 residues. The germline V gene encodes CDR1 WSHSY and CDR2 SAAADI. V lost 8 bases and J lost 4, with 18 bases in between. CDR3 nucleotide sequence: TGCGCCAGCGAGCAAGAAGGCAGGGATTACGAGCAGTACTTC. This sequence encodes CASEQEGRDYEQYF.

The genes are TRBV7-9 and TRBJ2-7, with D possibly being TRBD2 (5 bases). Trimming pared 2 bases from V and 4 bases from J, leaving 9 bases between. Per the germline V gene, CDR1 is SEHNR and CDR2 is FQNEAQ (reference sequence). The CDR3 is made up of 13 amino acids. Written as DNA, the CDR3 is TGTGCCAGCAGCTTAAGCGGAGCTTACGAGCAGTACTTC. It codes for CASSLSGAYEQYF.

The V gene is TRBV14, the J gene TRBJ1-1, with 9 bases matching TRBD1. With 1 base clipped from V and 4 bases from J, the junction kept 4 bases outside the gene matches. Germline V gives CDR1 SGHDN, CDR2 FVKESK. This CDR3 has 15 residues. The CDR3 DNA is TGTGCCAGCAGCCAAGGTGGGACAGGGACCACTGAAGCTTTCTTT. Translation: CASSQGGTGTTEAFF.

This CDR3 reads CASRRPQGSYEQYF. The CDR3 nucleotides read TGTGCCAGCAGACGCCCACAGGGATCCTACGAGCAGTACTTC. The J gene is TRBJ2-7, the V gene TRBV28; D is possibly TRBD1 (6 bases). The germline gives CDR1 MDHEN, CDR2 SYDVKM. Trimming pared 6 bases from V and 1 base from J, leaving 13 bases between. This CDR3 region has 14 residues.

The chain couples TRBV5-8 to TRBJ2-7; 7 positions match TRBD1. The CDR3 runs to 15 residues. Germline V gene lookup returns CDR1 SGHTS and CDR2 YDEGEE. J was trimmed by 0 bases and V by 4 bases; bases with no gene match: 7. In DNA, the CDR3 is TGTGCCAGCAGCGCCCACAGGGGCTTCTCCTACGAGCAGTACTTC. Protein: CASSAHRGFSYEQYF.

The V call is TRBV14, the J call TRBJ2-1; TRBD2 aligns across 9 bases. The junction had 15 bases not matched to a gene; V was cut back by 6 bases and J by 12 bases. CDR3 size: 15 residues. Germline CDR1 is SGHDN and CDR2 is FVKESK. CDR3 sequence reads: CASSSLISGGLGQFF. DNA for the CDR3: TGTGCCAGCAGTTCTTTGATTAGCGGGGGACTGGGGCAGTTCTTC.

Only one count was recorded for this clone. In nucleotides, the CDR3 is TGTGCCACCAGCAGAGAGTTACAGGGAACGTATGAGCAGTTCTTC. Amino acid sequence: CATSRELQGTYEQFF. This chain links TRBV15 with TRBJ2-1; maybe TRBD1 (6 bases). This CDR3 is built from 15 residues. The germline V gene encodes CDR1 LNHNV and CDR2 YYDKDF (reference sequence). Between the trimmed V and J ends, which lost 0 bases and 8 bases, there was a span of 14 bases.

V usage is TRBV28 and J usage is TRBJ1-2, with 9 bases aligning to TRBD1. The CDR3 consists of 13 residues. CDR1 and CDR2 from the germline V gene are MDHEN and SYDVKM. V trimming: 5 bases; J trimming: 8 bases; junction bases outside the gene matches: 6. The CDR3: CASSRDRAVGYTF. DNA for the CDR3: TGTGCCAGCAGTAGGGACAGGGCGGTCGGCTACACCTTC.

The chain combines TRBV6-4 with TRBJ2-1; 13 nucleotides match TRBD2. The CDR3 totals 15 residues. Germline V gene data show CDR1 as MRHNA and CDR2 as SNTAGT. Trimming took 2 bases from V and 9 from J; bases not matched to a gene: 4. The CDR3: CASSDRLAGGSEQFF. CDR3 DNA sequence: TGTGCCAGCAGTGACCGACTAGCGGGAGGAAGTGAGCAGTTCTTC.

The genes are TRBV28 and TRBJ1-1; 8 positions agree with TRBD1. CDR3 length equals 13 residues. The J segment lost 0 bases and the V segment lost 9 bases, leaving 3 bases of the junction unmatched. CDR1 and CDR2 (germline): MDHEN, SYDVKM. The CDR3: CASTQGVNTEAFF. The CDR3 bases are TGTGCCAGTACACAGGGGGTGAACACTGAAGCTTTCTTT. Drawing the rest from reference TRBV28 and TRBJ1-1, the complete variable domain is DVKVTQSSRYLVKRTGEKVFLECVQDMDHENMFWYRQDPGLGLRLIYFSYDVKMKEKGDIPEGYSVSREKKERFSLILESASTNQTSMYLCASTQGVNTEAFFGQGTRLTVV.

The rearrangement joins TRBV9 to TRBJ2-7; D perhaps matches TRBD1 (5 bases). Looked up from germline, CDR1 is SGDLS and CDR2 is YYNGEE. Trimming took off 4 bases at V and 0 bases at J, with 17 bases between the two ends. This CDR3 has 16 residues. As DNA, the CDR3 is TGTGCCAGCAGCCCCGCCGTGATGGACAACTCCTACGAGCAGTACTTC. Translation: CASSPAVMDNSYEQYF. The full variable domain, rest sourced from reference TRBV9 and TRBJ2-7, is DSGVTQTPKHLITATGQRVTLRCSPRSGDLSVYWYQQSLDQGLQFLIQYYNGEERAKGNILERFSAQQFPDLHSELNLSSLELGDSALYFCASSPAVMDNSYEQYFGPGTRLTVT.

The genes are TRBV6-1 and TRBJ1-2, with 7 bases aligning to TRBD1. With 6 bases clipped from V and 4 bases from J, the junction kept 2 bases outside the gene matches. CDR3 size: 12 residues. Germline V lookup: CDR1 MNHNS, CDR2 SASEGT. CDR3 sequence reads: CASSRDSYGYTF. The CDR3 nucleotides are TGTGCCAGCAGCCGGGACAGCTATGGCTACACCTTC.